This note documents a single TCR beta chain sequence. Its cognate antigen is unknown. These data come from a study of cytomegalovirus exposure and HLA in healthy donors. General study points: In a later analysis, across HLA loci, associated TCR counts were highest for DRB1, lowest for HLA-C. According to a later analysis, most TCR beta chains associated with CMV appeared HLA-restricted. Clonal expansion, a later analysis showed, was greater in HLA-associated TCR beta chains than in equally common others.

The V end was cut by 5 bases, the J end by 5 bases, with 14 bases between. CDR3 length equals 14 residues. The germline V gene has CDR1 SGHRS and CDR2 YFSETQ. PCR used 60 Vbeta primers and 13 Jbeta primers. TCRdb's copy holds only in-frame clones and misses some; the assay was immunoSEQ multiplex PCR. The profile shows around 140,000 clones, 88% of them singletons. Material for sequencing was PBMCs. The TCR comes from a woman aged 40-49 years in good health and CMV-seronegative. The chain recombines TRBV5-1 with TRBJ2-1, with D perhaps TRBD2 (6 bases). CDR3 coding DNA: TGCGCCAGCAGTAGTTCTAGCGACGACAATGAGCAGTTCTTC. Protein sequence: CASSSSSDDNEQFF.